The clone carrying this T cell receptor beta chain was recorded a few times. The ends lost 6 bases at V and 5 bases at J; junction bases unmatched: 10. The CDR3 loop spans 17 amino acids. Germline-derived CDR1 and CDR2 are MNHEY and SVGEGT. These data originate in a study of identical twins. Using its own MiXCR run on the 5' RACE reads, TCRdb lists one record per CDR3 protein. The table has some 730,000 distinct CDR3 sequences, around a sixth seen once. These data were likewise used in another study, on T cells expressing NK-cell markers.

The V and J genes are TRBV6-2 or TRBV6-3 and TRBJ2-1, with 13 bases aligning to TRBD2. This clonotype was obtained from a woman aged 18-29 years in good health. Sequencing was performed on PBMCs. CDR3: CASSRLGLAGEDNEQFF. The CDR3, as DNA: TGTGCCAGCAGCCGACTCGGACTAGCGGGAGAGGACAATGAGCAGTTCTTC.